These 19 T cell receptor beta chains share one sample of origin, sequenced in a study of patients with pleural tuberculosis. TCRdb itself ran the reads through MiXCR, one entry per CDR3 protein. The sample comprises almost 30,000 distinct CDR3 sequences, 15% to 20% of which are singletons, and roughly 4% rests with the top ten. The sample was peripheral blood. Receptors were obtained from a human donor with pleural tuberculosis.

This clonotype was found many times. The gene calls are TRBV6-8 and TRBJ2-7; D is possibly TRBD1 or TRBD2 (5 bases each). V lost 6 bases and J 6 bases, leaving 21 bases between the germline ends. The CDR3 runs to 15 residues. Germline V gives CDR1 MNHGY, CDR2 SAAAGT. For the CDR3, the DNA is TGTGCCAGCAGAGGGCCCGGGGCGGGCTCCCCCGAGCAGTACTTC. As protein: CASRGPGAGSPEQYF.

A remark on this clonotype: The junction and the germline gene differ at one end; a read error may be behind it. The J gene is TRBJ1-1, the V gene TRBV27, with D perhaps matching TRBD1 (6 bases). The CDR3 consists of 13 residues. Germline lookup yields CDR1 MNHEY and CDR2 SMNVEV (reference sequence). CDR3 in amino acids: CASSLRGGSEAFF. For the CDR3, the DNA is TGTGCCAGCAGTTTGAGGGGGGGCTCTGAAGCCTTCTTT.

As regards this clonotype: The CDR3 ends on some other residue instead of the conserved phenylalanine or tryptophan, so this is likely a read error. The rearrangement links TRBV20-1 to TRBJ1-1; TRBD1 matches at 7 bases. Germline V gene sequence: CDR1 DFQATT, CDR2 SNEGSKA (reference sequence). The CDR3 sequence is 13 residues long. The DNA of the CDR3 is TGCAGGGCCCACCAAGGGGGCGACACTGAAGCTTTCGTT. It yields the protein CRAHQGGDTEAFV.

Turning to this clonotype: The junction does not match germline at one end; this may be a read error. The chain combines TRBV20-1 with TRBJ1-5; tentatively, D is TRBD1 (5 bases). This CDR3 comprises 15 residues. From germline, CDR1 is DFQATT and CDR2 SNEGSKA (reference sequence). The DNA for the CDR3 is TGCAGTGCTCGAACTATGGGACGAGAGAATCCGCCCCAGCATTTT. It specifies CSARTMGRENPPQHF.

The table lists this clonotype with many counts. V is TRBV24-1 and J is TRBJ2-2; weak D call: TRBD1 (6 bases). The CDR3 has 14 amino acids. The germline gives CDR1 KGHDR, CDR2 SFDVKD. Trimming took 7 bases from V and 3 from J, leaving 11 bases between them. The CDR3 nucleotides are TGTGCCACCAGGACAGGCGGTTACACCGGGGAGCTGTTTTTT. Its protein is CATRTGGYTGELFF.

Many counts were recorded for this clonotype. The chain links TRBV27 to TRBJ2-7; D gene ambiguous. The CDR3 runs 11 residues. Germline V CDR1 and CDR2: MNHEY, SMNVEV (reference sequence). Trimming pared 5 bases from V and 5 bases from J, leaving 7 bases between. CDR3 residues: CASSEGNEQYF. CDR3 nucleotides: TGTGCCAGCAGTGAAGGCAACGAGCAGTACTTC.

About this clonotype itself: This may arise from a read error, as a much more abundant clone is one base away. The chain uses TRBV30 and TRBJ2-1; TRBD2 aligns across 12 bases. V lost 3 bases and J lost 0; bases outside the gene matches: 0. The CDR3 contains 15 residues. Per the germline V gene, CDR1 is GTSNPN and CDR2 is SVGIG (reference sequence). The CDR3 loop reads CAWRTSGGSYNEQFF. The CDR3 nucleotides are TGTGCCTGGAGGACTAGCGGGGGCTCCTACAATGAGCAGTTCTTC.

This clonotype has a count of ten or more. The chain recombines TRBV7-2 with TRBJ2-1, with 7 bases that match TRBD2. V shed 0 bases and J 9 bases; nucleotides not matched to a gene: 5. CDR1 SGHTA and CDR2 FQGNSA come from the germline V gene. The CDR3 is 14 residues long. CDR3 loop: CASSLAGPGGEQFF. CDR3 coding DNA: TGTGCCAGCAGCTTAGCGGGACCGGGAGGTGAGCAGTTCTTC.

In this sample, this clonotype turned up many times. The chain combines TRBV3-1 with TRBJ2-5, with D unresolved. The CDR3 consists of 13 residues. Trimming removed 6 bases from V and 4 bases from J, with 12 bases in between. Germline values: CDR1 LGHDT, CDR2 YNNKEL (reference sequence). CDR3 bases: TGTGCCAGCAGACAGTTACAGTCAGAGACCCAGTACTTC. Its protein product is CASRQLQSETQYF.

The chain combines TRBV20-1 with TRBJ1-5; D not certain. The V gene lost 2 bases and the J gene lost 0 bases, with 8 bases spanning the gap. Germline V lookup: CDR1 DFQATT, CDR2 SNEGSKA (reference sequence). The CDR3 is made up of 14 amino acids. CDR3 coding DNA: TGCAGTGCTAGAACGGGTAATAGCAATCAGCCCCAGCATTTT. Translated: CSARTGNSNQPQHF.

This clonotype was detected ten times or more. The chain joins TRBV7-2 to TRBJ2-7; perhaps TRBD1 as D (5 bases). Germline loops: CDR1 SGHTA, CDR2 FQGNSA. V lost 1 base to trimming and J lost 1 base, with 8 bases between them. The CDR3 sequence is 14 residues long. The DNA for the CDR3 is TGTGCCAGCAGCTTAGAACCAGGGTCCTACGAGCAGTACTTC. It codes for CASSLEPGSYEQYF.

This clonotype came up once. Mismatch with germline at one junction end may stem from a read error. The chain combines TRBV29-1 with TRBJ2-3; D remains ambiguous. This CDR3 contains 14 residues. In germline, CDR1 is SQVTM, CDR2 ANQGSEA. The CDR3 region is CGVQQLNLEDTQYF. CDR3 in DNA: TGCGGCGTCCAGCAACTGAACCTGGAAGATACGCAGTATTTT.

This chain joins TRBV7-2 and TRBJ2-7, with TRBD1 matching 7 bases. The J segment lost 0 bases and the V segment lost 5 bases, leaving 4 bases of the junction unmatched. CDR3 size: 14 residues. CDR1 SGHTA and CDR2 FQGNSA come from the germline V gene. CDR3 DNA: TGTGCCAGCAGCCTGACAGGGAACTCCTACGAGCAGTACTTC. It encodes CASSLTGNSYEQYF. Using reference TRBV7-2 and TRBJ2-7 for the parts outside the CDR3, the full variable domain is GAGVSQSPSNKVTEKGKDVELRCDPISGHTALYWYRQSLGQGLEFLIYFQGNSAPDKSGLPSDRFSAERTGGSVSTLTIQRTQQEDSAVYLCASSLTGNSYEQYFGPGTRLTVT.

This clonotype was counted many times. The chain combines TRBV28 with TRBJ1-2, with D possibly matching TRBD1 (6 bases). CDR1 and CDR2 (germline): MDHEN, SYDVKM. Trimming took 8 bases from V and 2 from J, leaving 18 bases between them. The CDR3 covers 15 residues. CDR3 in DNA: TGTGCCAGCCTAACGACAGGTTCGACAAACTATGGCTACACCTTC. Translation: CASLTTGSTNYGYTF.

This clonotype was detected ten times or more. The chain employs TRBV12-3 or TRBV12-4 and TRBJ2-3, with a weak D call TRBD1 (6 bases). CDR3 size: 13 residues. V lost 3 bases and J lost 3, with 7 bases in between. The DNA for the CDR3 is TGTGCCAGCAGTTTCAGGGGAACAGATACGCAGTATTTT. It is translated as CASSFRGTDTQYF.

This clonotype was observed at least ten times. The V and J genes are TRBV4-1 and TRBJ2-7; D is uncertain. Looked up from germline, CDR1 is MGHRA and CDR2 is YSYEKL. The CDR3 totals 13 residues. V lost 3 bases to trimming and J lost 4 bases, with 10 bases between them. The CDR3 here is CASSHQDRYEQYF. The CDR3, as DNA: TGCGCCAGCAGCCACCAGGACCGATACGAGCAGTACTTC.

This clonotype was recorded at least ten times. The chain has TRBV5-4 and TRBJ2-1; 8 nucleotides agree with TRBD2. This CDR3 has 15 residues. V dropped 6 bases and J dropped 5; count of bases not matched to a gene: 10. Germline V gene data show CDR1 as SGHNT and CDR2 as YYREEE (reference sequence). The CDR3 bases are TGTGCCAGCACCAACCTAGCGGGTACCGACAATGAGCAGTTCTTC. Its translation: CASTNLAGTDNEQFF.

In the case of this clonotype: This may be a read error: a much more frequent sequence differs by one nucleotide. The chain carries TRBV12-3 or TRBV12-4 and TRBJ1-2, with TRBD1 matching over 8 bases. The CDR3 sequence is 13 residues long. The CDR3 sequence: CASRAQGAGGYAF. CDR3 DNA: TGTGCCAGCAGAGCCCAGGGGGCTGGTGGCTACGCCTTC.

This clonotype appeared many times. The V and J genes are TRBV20-1 and TRBJ2-7; D is undetermined. The CDR3 length is 12 residues. The V and J ends lost 0 bases and 5 bases respectively, with 8 bases between them. Germline CDR1 reads DFQATT; CDR2 reads SNEGSKA (reference sequence). DNA of the CDR3: TGCAGTGCTAGAGAGTCCGCGAACGAGCAGTACTTC. This sequence encodes CSARESANEQYF.